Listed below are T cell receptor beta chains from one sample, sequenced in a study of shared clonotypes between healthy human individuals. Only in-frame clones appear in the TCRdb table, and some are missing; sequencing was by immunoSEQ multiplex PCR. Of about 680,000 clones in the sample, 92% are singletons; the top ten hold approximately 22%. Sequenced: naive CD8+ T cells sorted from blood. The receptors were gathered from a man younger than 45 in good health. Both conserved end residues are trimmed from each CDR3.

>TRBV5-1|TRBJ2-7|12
ASSYQTGSYEQY
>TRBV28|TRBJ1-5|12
AHSRGGSNQPQH
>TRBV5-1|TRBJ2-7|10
ASKQGEYEQY
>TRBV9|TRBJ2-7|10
ASSLRGDEQY
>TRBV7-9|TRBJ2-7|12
ASSLVFSSYEQY
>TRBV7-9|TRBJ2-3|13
ASSLTHARLDTQY
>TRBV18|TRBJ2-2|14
ASSLTSGYYTGELF
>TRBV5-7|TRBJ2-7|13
ASSPRDRVSNEQY
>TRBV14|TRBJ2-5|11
ASRTRGQETQY
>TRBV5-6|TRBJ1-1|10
ASSLGTIEAF
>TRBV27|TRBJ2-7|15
ASSNPATSGRFYEQY
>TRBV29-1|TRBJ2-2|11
SVQQTNTGELF
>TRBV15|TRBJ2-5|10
ATSRAGETQY
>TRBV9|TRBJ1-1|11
ASSVGSYTEAF
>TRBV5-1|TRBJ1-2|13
ASSLRDTPNYGYT
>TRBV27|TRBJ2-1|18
ASSLSGRIYRAERDDEQF
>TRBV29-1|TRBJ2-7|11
SVVRAVTYEQY
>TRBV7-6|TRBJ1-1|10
ASSEGSTEAF
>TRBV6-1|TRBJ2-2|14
ASSGWVDSNTGELF
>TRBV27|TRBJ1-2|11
ASSLRQGYGYT
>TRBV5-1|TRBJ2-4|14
ASSLGRVWSKNIQY
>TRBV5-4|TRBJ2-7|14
ASSDGDRVAYYEQY
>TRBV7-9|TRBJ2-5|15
ASSLIHSGRAQETQY
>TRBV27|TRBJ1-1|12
ASSLHQGNTEAF
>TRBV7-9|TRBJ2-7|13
ASSSWTSGSYEQY
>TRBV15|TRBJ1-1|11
ATSDYRGTEAF
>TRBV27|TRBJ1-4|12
ASSLPGFGEKLF
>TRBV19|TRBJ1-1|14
ASTYSVRGLGTEAF
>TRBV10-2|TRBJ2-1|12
ASRASLLGNEQF
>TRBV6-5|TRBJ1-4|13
ASSYSTGENEKLF
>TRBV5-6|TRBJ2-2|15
ASSLELAGVGTGELF
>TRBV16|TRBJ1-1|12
ASSQSVTGRSAF
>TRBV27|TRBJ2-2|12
ASSRGLSTGELF
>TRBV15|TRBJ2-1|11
ATSEGTVNEQF
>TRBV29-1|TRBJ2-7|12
SVEDSGGSYEQY
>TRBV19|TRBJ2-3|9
ASTEGDTQY
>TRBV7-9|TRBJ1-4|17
ASSFRGGRGATTSEKLF
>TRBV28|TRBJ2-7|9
ASSWSHEQY
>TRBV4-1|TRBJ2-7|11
ASSQLLGYEQY
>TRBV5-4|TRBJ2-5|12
ASVRDRALETQY
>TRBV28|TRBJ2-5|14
ASSWAGTSDQETQY
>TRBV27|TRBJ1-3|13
ASSLLVPPGNTIY
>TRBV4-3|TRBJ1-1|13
ASSQRQGKSTEAF
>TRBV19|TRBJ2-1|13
ASSIVQGNYNEQF
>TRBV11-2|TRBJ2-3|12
ASSVRLAGDTQY
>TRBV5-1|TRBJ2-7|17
ASSPFPGLAGDFSYEQY
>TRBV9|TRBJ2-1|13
ASSVGAGGYNEQF
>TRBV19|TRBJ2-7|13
ASSRGTSGIYEQY
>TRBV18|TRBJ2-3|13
ASSPGLATTDTQY
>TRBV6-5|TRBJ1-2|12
ASSYLEGIGGYT
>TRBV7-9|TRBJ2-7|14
ASSLAGSSGDYEQY
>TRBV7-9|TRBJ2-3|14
ASSHSQRRGTDTQY
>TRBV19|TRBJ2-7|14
ASSIASGIPPYEQY
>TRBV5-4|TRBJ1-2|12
ASSLGPDYYGYT
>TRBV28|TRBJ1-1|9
ASSFNTEAF
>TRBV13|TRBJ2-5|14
ASSSRDAYFPETQY
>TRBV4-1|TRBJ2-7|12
ASSQEPDVYEQY
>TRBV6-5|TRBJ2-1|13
ASSKSGSSYNEQF
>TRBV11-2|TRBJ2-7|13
ASSLALAGPYEQY